The 12 T cell receptor beta chains presented below share a single source sample, sequenced in a study of control samples from healthy donors and cancer patients (dated by TCRdb to between 2020 and 2021). Library preparation was by the immunoSEQ multiplex PCR assay. Here the immuneACCESS table is served through TCRdb, limited to in-frame sequences with V and J called. Missing clones are a known gap in these copies; in checked studies unresolved V genes cover under half, and the rest lacks a known reason. Counted in this sample were 50,000 to 75,000 clones; almost 90% of them appeared once. Approximately 5.9% of the sample goes to the ten largest clones. What was sequenced was PBMCs. These receptors were obtained from a man between 60 and 70 years old with colorectal cancer.

This clone was observed once. The chain has TRBV10-2 and TRBJ1-4; a possible D gene is TRBD1 (6 bases). V was trimmed by 6 bases and J by 10 bases, leaving 18 bases between them. This CDR3 comprises 14 residues. Germline V gene sequence: CDR1 WSHSY, CDR2 SAAADI. This CDR3 is CASRSHRAGVKLFF. CDR3 coding DNA: TGCGCCAGCAGGAGTCACAGGGCTGGGGTAAAACTGTTTTTT.

The chain joins TRBV6-2 or TRBV6-3 to TRBJ1-1, with D possibly being TRBD1 (5 bases). The CDR3 covers 14 residues. Trimming stripped 6 bases from V and 0 bases from J, with 11 bases between. Per germline, CDR1 MNHEY and CDR2 SVGEGT. CDR3 bases: TGTGCCAGCAGCTCTCAGGGATTGAACACTGAAGCTTTCTTT. It yields the protein CASSSQGLNTEAFF.

The J gene is TRBJ2-7, the V gene TRBV4-3; 9 bases match TRBD1. CDR1 is LGHNA and CDR2 is YSLEER in the germline V gene. V shed 0 bases and J 0 bases; nucleotides not matched to a gene: 3. The CDR3 has 16 amino acids. The CDR3 coding sequence is TGCGCCAGCAGCCAAGATTGGGGACAGGGCTCCTACGAGCAGTACTTC. Protein: CASSQDWGQGSYEQYF.

The chain carries TRBV6-5 and TRBJ1-2; 8 positions agree with TRBD1. V was pared by 6 bases and J by 5 bases, with 8 bases of the junction left unmatched. The CDR3 runs 14 residues. The germline gives CDR1 MNHEY, CDR2 SVGAGI. The CDR3 loop is CASRRQGRGYGYTF. The CDR3 DNA reads as TGTGCCAGCAGGCGACAGGGGAGGGGGTATGGCTACACCTTC.

V and J are TRBV18 and TRBJ2-7, with 9 bases matching TRBD2. The CDR3 totals 15 residues. J was trimmed by 5 bases and V by 4 bases; bases with no gene match: 9. Germline CDR1 is KGHSH and CDR2 is LQKENI. CDR3 residues: CASSLLAGGANEQYF. The CDR3 region has the DNA TGTGCCAGCTCACTCCTCGCGGGGGGGGCTAACGAGCAGTACTTC.

J is TRBJ2-4 and V is TRBV4-1; no firm D call. Germline-derived CDR1 and CDR2 are MGHRA and YSYEKL. Trimming pared 1 base from V and 8 bases from J, leaving 15 bases between. This CDR3 has 15 residues. The CDR3 reads CASSQGVGERYIQYF. Here the CDR3 DNA reads TGCGCCAGCAGCCAAGGAGTTGGGGAAAGATACATTCAGTACTTC.

The rearrangement links TRBV5-6 to TRBJ1-6; 7 bases agree with TRBD1. This CDR3 has 15 amino acids. Germline CDR1 is SGHDT and CDR2 is YYEEEE. The V and J ends lost 0 bases and 7 bases, in that order; junction bases with no gene match: 4. CDR3 in amino acids: CASSLVGTANSPLHF. CDR3 DNA sequence: TGTGCCAGCAGCTTGGTCGGGACAGCCAATTCACCCCTCCACTTT. The full variable domain, its missing parts supplied by reference TRBV5-6 and TRBJ1-6, is DAGVTQSPTHLIKTRGQQVTLRCSPKSGHDTVSWYQQALGQGPQFIFQYYEEEERQRGNFPDRFSGHQFPNYSSELNVNALLLGDSALYLCASSLVGTANSPLHFGNGTRLTVT.

This clone was seen once. V usage is TRBV6-5 and J usage is TRBJ1-1, with 10 bases identical to TRBD1. Germline trimming cut 5 bases from V and 1 base from J; bases unmatched to any gene: 4. This CDR3 is built from 15 residues. CDR1 is MNHEY, CDR2 SVGAGI, per germline. CDR3 sequence: CASSRTGGGNTEAFF. The DNA for the CDR3 is TGTGCCAGCAGTCGGACAGGGGGTGGGAACACTGAAGCTTTCTTT.

Here the CDR3 reads CASSFVGETQYF. The CDR3 nucleotides are TGTGCCAGCAGTTTCGTTGGGGAGACCCAGTACTTC. The chain is built from TRBV27 and TRBJ2-5; no reliable D call. The germline gives CDR1 MNHEY, CDR2 SMNVEV (reference sequence). V lost 3 bases and J lost 5, with 7 bases in between. This CDR3 contains 12 residues.

The J gene is TRBJ1-3, the V gene TRBV7-9; no clear D. This CDR3 has 15 amino acids. Germline V CDR1 and CDR2: SEHNR, FQNEAQ (reference sequence). Deletions cut 5 bases from V and 0 bases from J, with 11 bases between. The CDR3 loop is CASSRLTSSGNTIYF. CDR3 DNA sequence: TGTGCCAGCAGCCGGTTGACAAGCTCTGGAAACACCATATATTTT.

This clone was seen once. The chain joins TRBV9 to TRBJ2-5, with 9 bases identical to TRBD2. V shed 4 bases, J shed 5 bases, and the junction held 9 bases outside the gene matches. Germline CDR1 reads SGDLS; CDR2 reads YYNGEE. The CDR3 contains 15 residues. CDR3 nucleotides: TGTGCCAGCAGCTTGTCGAGCGGGGGGACGGAGACCCAGTACTTC. It yields the protein CASSLSSGGTETQYF.

This chain links TRBV4-2 with TRBJ2-2, with D possibly matching TRBD2 (6 bases). The length of the CDR3 is 16 residues. Trimming took 0 bases from V and 3 from J, leaving 11 bases between them. The V gene's germline CDR1 is LGHNA and CDR2 YNFKEQ. This CDR3 is CASSQEGLAYTGELFF. CDR3 nucleotides: TGTGCCAGCAGCCAAGAAGGCCTAGCGTACACCGGGGAGCTGTTTTTT.